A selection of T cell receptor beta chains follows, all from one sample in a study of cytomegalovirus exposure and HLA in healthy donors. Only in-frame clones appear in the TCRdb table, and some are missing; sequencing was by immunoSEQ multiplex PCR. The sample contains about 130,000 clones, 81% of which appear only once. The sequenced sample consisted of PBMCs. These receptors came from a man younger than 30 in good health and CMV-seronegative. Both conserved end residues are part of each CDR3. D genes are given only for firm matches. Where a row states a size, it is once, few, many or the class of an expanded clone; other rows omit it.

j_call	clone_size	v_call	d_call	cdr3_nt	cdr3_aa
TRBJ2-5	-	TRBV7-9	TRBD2	TGTGCCAGCAGCTCGCCGGGACTACGAGAGACCCAGTACTTC	CASSSPGLRETQYF
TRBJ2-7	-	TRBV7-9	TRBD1	TGTGCCAGCAGCTTAGTAGGTAGGGCCGGGACAGGGTACGAGCAGTACTTC	CASSLVGRAGTGYEQYF
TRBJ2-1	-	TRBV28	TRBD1	TGTGCCAGCACCCAGGGACAGATATCCTACAATGAGCAGTTCTTC	CASTQGQISYNEQFF
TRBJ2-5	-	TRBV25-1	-	TGTGCCAGCACCGGAGGGGCGCGGGAGACCCAGTACTTC	CASTGGARETQYF
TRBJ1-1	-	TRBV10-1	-	TGCGCCAGCAGTGGGCCGGGGACTGAAGCTTTCTTT	CASSGPGTEAFF
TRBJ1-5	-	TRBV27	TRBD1	TGTGCCAGCAGTTTAGATGGGACAGGGGACCAGCCCCAGCATTTT	CASSLDGTGDQPQHF
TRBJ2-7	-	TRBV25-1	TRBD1	TGTGCCAGCAGTGAATATTCCCCGGACAGGGTTCCCTACGAGCAGTACTTC	CASSEYSPDRVPYEQYF
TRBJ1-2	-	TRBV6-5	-	TGTGCCAGCAGTTACTTCGGGGGGCCCTATGGCTACACCTTC	CASSYFGGPYGYTF
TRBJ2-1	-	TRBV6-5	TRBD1	TGTGCCAGCAAAATGGGGACAGGGGACAATGAGCAGTTCTTC	CASKMGTGDNEQFF
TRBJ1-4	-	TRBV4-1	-	TGCGCCAGCAGCCAAGATGGCAGGGGCGGAGGAAAACTGTTTTTT	CASSQDGRGGGKLFF
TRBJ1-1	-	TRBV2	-	TGTGCCAGCAGTACGGGGGACACTGAAGCTTTCTTT	CASSTGDTEAFF
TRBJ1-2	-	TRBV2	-	TGTGCCAGCATCTGGGACGGGAGCTATGGCTACACCTTC	CASIWDGSYGYTF
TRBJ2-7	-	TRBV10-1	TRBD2	TGCGCCAGCAGTGAGTCGGGACTAGCGGGGGTTCACGAGCAGTACTTC	CASSESGLAGVHEQYF
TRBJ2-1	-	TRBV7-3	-	TGTGCCAGCAGCCTCCTTGACAGACGATACAATGAGCAGTTCTTC	CASSLLDRRYNEQFF
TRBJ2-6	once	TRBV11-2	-	TGTGCCAGCAGCCGAGGGAGTCTTTGGACAGCCTCTGGGGCCAACGTCCTGACTTTC	CASSRGSLWTASGANVLTF
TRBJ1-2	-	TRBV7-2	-	TGTGCCAGCAGCTTAGCGGGAACCGGGACAAGCTATGGCTACACCTTC	CASSLAGTGTSYGYTF
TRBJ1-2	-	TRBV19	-	TGTGCCAGTAGTAAGGAGGGGAAGAGCGGAGGCTACACCTTC	CASSKEGKSGGYTF
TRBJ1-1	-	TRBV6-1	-	TGTGCCAGCATTAAGTGGGGCCAAGAAGCTTTCTTT	CASIKWGQEAFF
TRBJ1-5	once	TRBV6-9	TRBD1	TGTGCCAGCAGGCATTTGACAGGGCAAGTTCAGCCCCAGCATTTT	CASRHLTGQVQPQHF
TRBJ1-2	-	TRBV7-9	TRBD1	TGTGCCAGCTATCAGGGGGACTATGGCTACACCTTC	CASYQGDYGYTF
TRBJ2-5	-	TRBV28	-	TGTGCCAGCAGTTTCAGGGTGACCCAGTACTTC	CASSFRVTQYF
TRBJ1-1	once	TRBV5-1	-	TGCGCCAGCAGCTTGGGGGAGGGCCCTGAAGCTTTCTTT	CASSLGEGPEAFF
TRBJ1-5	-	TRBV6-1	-	TGTGCCAGCAGTGAAATCGGGTGGAAGGGCAATCAGCCCCAGCATTTT	CASSEIGWKGNQPQHF
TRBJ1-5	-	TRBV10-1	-	TGCGCCAGCAGGGAATGTTTCCAGGACAATCAGCCCCAGCATTTT	CASRECFQDNQPQHF